Below are 3 T cell receptor beta chains sequenced from a single sample in a study of CD8+ T cells in alopecia areata. RNA extraction and reverse transcription yielded cDNA as sequencing template. The assay was immunoSEQ multiplex PCR, and TCRdb's table has in-frame clones only and misses some. The profile shows 40,000 to 45,000 clones, over 85% of them singletons. The treatment: oral pan-JAK inhibitor, 5-10 mg twice daily. The source material was CD8+ T cells sorted from blood, sampled at week 24, from a patient treated with tofacitinib. These receptors were collected from a human donor with alopecia areata.

This sequence joins TRBV30 and TRBJ2-3, with TRBD1 identical over 8 bases. The CDR3 consists of 15 residues. CDR1 is GTSNPN, CDR2 SVGIG, per germline (reference sequence). V trimming: 4 bases; J trimming: 2 bases; junction bases outside the gene matches: 8. The CDR3 is CAWTSGTGFTDTQYF. In nucleotides, the CDR3 is TGTGCCTGGACCTCCGGGACAGGTTTCACAGATACGCAGTATTTT. The variable domain in full, completed from reference TRBV30 and TRBJ2-3, reads SQTIHQWPATLVQPVGSPLSLECTVEGTSNPNLYWYRQAAGRGLQLLFYSVGIGQISSEVPQNLSASRPQDRQFILSSKKLLLSDSGFYLCAWTSGTGFTDTQYFGPGTRLTVL.

This chain joins TRBV9 and TRBJ2-1; tentative D call: TRBD1 (5 bases). Germline values: CDR1 SGDLS, CDR2 YYNGEE. Trimming removed 7 bases from V and 4 bases from J, with 24 bases in between. The CDR3 covers 17 residues. For the CDR3, the DNA is TGTGCCAGCGGGGCACATGAACAGATGCTTACTTACAATGAGCAGTTCTTC. Translation: CASGAHEQMLTYNEQFF.

J is TRBJ2-1 and V is TRBV28; 7 bases fit TRBD1. This CDR3 comprises 17 residues. Germline CDR1 is MDHEN and CDR2 is SYDVKM. J gave up 0 bases and V 4 bases, and 9 bases lay outside the gene matches. As DNA, the CDR3 is TGTGCCAGCAGTTCGGAGGACAGGTGGAGCTCCTACAATGAGCAGTTCTTC. Encoded protein: CASSSEDRWSSYNEQFF. Complete variable domain (other parts from reference TRBV28 and TRBJ2-1): DVKVTQSSRYLVKRTGEKVFLECVQDMDHENMFWYRQDPGLGLRLIYFSYDVKMKEKGDIPEGYSVSREKKERFSLILESASTNQTSMYLCASSSEDRWSSYNEQFFGPGTRLTVL.